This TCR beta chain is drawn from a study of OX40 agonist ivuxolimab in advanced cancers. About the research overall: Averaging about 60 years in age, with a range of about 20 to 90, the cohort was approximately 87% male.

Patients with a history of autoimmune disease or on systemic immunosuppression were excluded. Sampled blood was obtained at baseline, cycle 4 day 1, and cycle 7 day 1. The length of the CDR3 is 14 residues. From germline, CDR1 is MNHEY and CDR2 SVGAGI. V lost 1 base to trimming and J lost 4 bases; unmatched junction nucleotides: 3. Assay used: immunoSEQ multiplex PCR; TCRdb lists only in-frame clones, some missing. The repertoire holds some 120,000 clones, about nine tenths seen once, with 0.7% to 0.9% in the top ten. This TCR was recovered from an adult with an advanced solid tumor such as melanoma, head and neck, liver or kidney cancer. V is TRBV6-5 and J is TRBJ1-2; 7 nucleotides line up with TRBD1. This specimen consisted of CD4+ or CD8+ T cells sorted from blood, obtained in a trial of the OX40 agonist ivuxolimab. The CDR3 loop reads CASSYLTGTYGYTF. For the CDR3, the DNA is TGTGCCAGCAGTTACTTGACAGGGACCTATGGCTACACCTTC.